This T cell receptor beta chain was observed in a study of post-analysis software for immune sequencing data. Across the whole study: Relapsing-remitting, secondary progressive and progressive-relapsing multiple sclerosis were all included among the disease courses.

TCR beta cDNA libraries had unique molecular identifiers. The authors obtained 500,000 or so cDNA molecules from around 0.96 to 9.9 million T cells. TCRdb fed the PCR reads into MiXCR, producing one record per CDR3 protein. The profile shows approximately 360,000 distinct CDR3 sequences, approximately 38% of them singletons. Germline CDR1 is MNHEY and CDR2 is SVGAGI. This CDR3 contains 13 residues. Trimming removed 4 bases at V and 4 bases at J, with 8 bases between. Study results and limitations: Samples made in the same batch grouped tightly together by F measure. In patients, five TRBV segments were more frequent than in controls, with TRBV5-6, TRBV5-1 and TRBV20-1 among them.

This clonotype was observed a single time. Its target is not known. A much larger clone lies a single base off, so this may be a read error. The chain combines TRBV6-5 with TRBJ1-5, with D unclear. The origin of this receptor is a girl between 10 and 17 years old with multiple sclerosis. The sequenced sample was blood. The CDR3 DNA reads TGTGCCAGCAGTTGCGACCGAAATCAGCCCCAGCATTTT. The encoded protein is CASSCDRNQPQHF.